This TCR beta chain was identified during a study of T cells in Graves' hyperthyroidism and ophthalmopathy. TCR beta CDR3 sequences were amplified from RNA transcripts. A first-round RT-PCR of the TCR CDR3 used the HTBI primer set. TCRdb reprocessed the multiplex PCR reads via MiXCR and lists one record per CDR3 protein. The top ten hold about 40% of the sample, which has roughly 510,000 distinct CDR3 sequences, around 43% seen once. CDR3 length: 16 amino acids. The germline gives CDR1 MGHDK, CDR2 SYGVNS. V trimming: 4 bases; J trimming: 6 bases; junction bases outside the gene matches: 13. This clonotype was recorded at least ten times.

The sequence derives from an adult woman with Graves' disease, either hyperthyroidism or ophthalmopathy (not recorded which). The source material was peripheral blood or thyroid tissue (not recorded which). The chain is built from TRBV25-1 and TRBJ2-7, with TRBD2 matching over 9 bases. CDR3 DNA sequence: TGTGCCAGCAGTGGCCCCGGGGGCGGGAGGGCAGCCGAGCAGTACTTC. Translated: CASSGPGGGRAAEQYF.